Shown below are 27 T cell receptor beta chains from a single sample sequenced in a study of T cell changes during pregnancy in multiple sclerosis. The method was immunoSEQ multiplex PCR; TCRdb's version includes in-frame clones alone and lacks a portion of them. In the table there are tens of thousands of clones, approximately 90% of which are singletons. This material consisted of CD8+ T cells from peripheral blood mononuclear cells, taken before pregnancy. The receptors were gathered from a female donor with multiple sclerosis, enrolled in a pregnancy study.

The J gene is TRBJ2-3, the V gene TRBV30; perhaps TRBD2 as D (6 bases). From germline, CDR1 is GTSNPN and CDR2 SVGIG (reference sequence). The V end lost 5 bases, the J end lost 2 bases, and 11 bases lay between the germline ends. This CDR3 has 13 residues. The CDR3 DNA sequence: TGTGCCTGGCGAGGGGAGGCCACAGATACGCAGTATTTT. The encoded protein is CAWRGEATDTQYF.

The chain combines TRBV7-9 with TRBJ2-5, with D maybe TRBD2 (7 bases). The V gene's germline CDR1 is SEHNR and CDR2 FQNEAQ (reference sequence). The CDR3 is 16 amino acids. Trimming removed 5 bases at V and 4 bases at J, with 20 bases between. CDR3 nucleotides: TGTGCCAGCAGCCCCTGGTCGGGGGGCTTGGGAGAGACCCAGTACTTC. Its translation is CASSPWSGGLGETQYF.

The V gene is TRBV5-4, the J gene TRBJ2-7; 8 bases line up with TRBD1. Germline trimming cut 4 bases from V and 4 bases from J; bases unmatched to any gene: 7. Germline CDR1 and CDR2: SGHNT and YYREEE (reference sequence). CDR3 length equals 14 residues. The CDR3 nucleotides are TGTGCCAGCAGCCCTCCAGGGGGCGCGTACGAGCAGTACTTC. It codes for CASSPPGGAYEQYF.

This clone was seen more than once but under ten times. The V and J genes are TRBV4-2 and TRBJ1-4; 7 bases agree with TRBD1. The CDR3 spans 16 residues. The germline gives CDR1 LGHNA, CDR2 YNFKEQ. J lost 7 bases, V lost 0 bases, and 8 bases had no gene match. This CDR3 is CASSQDSGGGVEKLFF. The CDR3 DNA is TGTGCCAGCAGCCAAGACAGTGGAGGGGGCGTTGAAAAACTGTTTTTT.

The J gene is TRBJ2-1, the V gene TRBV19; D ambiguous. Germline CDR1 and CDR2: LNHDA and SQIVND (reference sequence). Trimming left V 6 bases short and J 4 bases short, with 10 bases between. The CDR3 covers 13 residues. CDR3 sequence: CASSTALYNEQFF. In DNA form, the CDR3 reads TGTGCCAGTAGCACAGCACTTTACAATGAGCAGTTCTTC.

The CDR3 region is CASRETPFYGYTF. As DNA, the CDR3 is TGTGCCAGCCGGGAGACACCTTTCTATGGCTACACCTTC. The gene calls are TRBV11-1 and TRBJ1-2; the D is unclear. Germline V gene sequence: CDR1 SGHAT, CDR2 FQDESV (reference sequence). The CDR3 totals 13 residues. The V end was cut by 8 bases, the J end by 4 bases, with 14 bases between.

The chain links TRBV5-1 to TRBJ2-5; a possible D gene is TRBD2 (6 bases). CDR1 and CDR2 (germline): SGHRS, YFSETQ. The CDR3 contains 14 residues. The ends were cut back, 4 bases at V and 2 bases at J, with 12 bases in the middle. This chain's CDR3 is CASSGGLYQETQYF. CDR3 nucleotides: TGCGCCAGCAGCGGCGGACTATATCAAGAGACCCAGTACTTC.

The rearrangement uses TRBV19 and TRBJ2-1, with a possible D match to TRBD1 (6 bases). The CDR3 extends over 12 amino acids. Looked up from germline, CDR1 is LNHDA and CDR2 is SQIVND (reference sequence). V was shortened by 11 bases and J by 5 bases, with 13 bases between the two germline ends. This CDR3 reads CALRGRDNEQFF. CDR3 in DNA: TGTGCCCTCAGGGGCCGAGACAATGAGCAGTTCTTC.

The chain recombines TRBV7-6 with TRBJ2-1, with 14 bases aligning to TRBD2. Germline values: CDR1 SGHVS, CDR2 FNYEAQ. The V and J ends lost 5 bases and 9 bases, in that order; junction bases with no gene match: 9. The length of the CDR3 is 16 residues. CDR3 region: CASSVGTSGSRGEQFF. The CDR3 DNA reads TGTGCCAGCAGCGTAGGGACTAGCGGGAGTCGGGGTGAGCAGTTCTTC.

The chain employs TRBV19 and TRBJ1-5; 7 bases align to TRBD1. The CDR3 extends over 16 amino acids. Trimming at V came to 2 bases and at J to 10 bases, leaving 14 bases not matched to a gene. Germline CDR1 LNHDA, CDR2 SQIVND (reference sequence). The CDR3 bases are TGTGCCAGTAGTATACCGACAGGGCCTAGGGGAGTACCCCAGCATTTT. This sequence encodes CASSIPTGPRGVPQHF.

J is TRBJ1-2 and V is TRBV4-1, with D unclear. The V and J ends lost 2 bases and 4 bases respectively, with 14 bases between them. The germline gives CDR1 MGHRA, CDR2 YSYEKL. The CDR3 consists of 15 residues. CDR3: CASSQPTREGYGYTF. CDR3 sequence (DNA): TGCGCCAGCAGCCAACCGACGAGGGAGGGCTATGGCTACACCTTC.

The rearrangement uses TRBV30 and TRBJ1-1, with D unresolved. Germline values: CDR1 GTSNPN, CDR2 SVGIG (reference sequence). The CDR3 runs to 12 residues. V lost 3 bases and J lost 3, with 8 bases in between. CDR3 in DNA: TGTGCCTGGAGACCAGGTTACACTGAAGCTTTCTTT. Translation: CAWRPGYTEAFF.

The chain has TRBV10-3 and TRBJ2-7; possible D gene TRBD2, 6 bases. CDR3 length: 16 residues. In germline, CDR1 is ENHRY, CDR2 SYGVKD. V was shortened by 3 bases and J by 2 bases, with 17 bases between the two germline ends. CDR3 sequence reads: CAISDPSTSFPYEQYF. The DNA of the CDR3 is TGTGCCATCAGTGATCCCTCGACTAGTTTTCCCTACGAGCAGTACTTC.

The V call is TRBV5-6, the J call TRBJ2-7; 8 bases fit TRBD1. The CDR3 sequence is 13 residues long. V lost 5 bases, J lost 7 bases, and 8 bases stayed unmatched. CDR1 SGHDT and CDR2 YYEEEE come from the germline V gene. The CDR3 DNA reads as TGTGCCAGCAGTTATCAGGGGGCGCGGGAGCAGTACTTC. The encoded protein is CASSYQGAREQYF.

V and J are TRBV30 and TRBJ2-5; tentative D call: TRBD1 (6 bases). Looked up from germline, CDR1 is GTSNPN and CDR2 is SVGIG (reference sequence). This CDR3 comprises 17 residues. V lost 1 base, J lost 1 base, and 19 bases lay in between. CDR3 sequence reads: CAWSAPLWYRVQETQYF. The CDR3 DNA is TGTGCCTGGAGTGCCCCACTTTGGTACAGGGTCCAAGAGACCCAGTACTTC.

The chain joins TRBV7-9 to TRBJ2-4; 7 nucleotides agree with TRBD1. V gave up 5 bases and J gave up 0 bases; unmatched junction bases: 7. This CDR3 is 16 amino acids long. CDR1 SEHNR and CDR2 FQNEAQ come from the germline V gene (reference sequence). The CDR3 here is CASSRKGQLAKNIQYF. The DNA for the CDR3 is TGTGCCAGCAGCCGAAAGGGACAGCTAGCCAAAAACATTCAGTACTTC.

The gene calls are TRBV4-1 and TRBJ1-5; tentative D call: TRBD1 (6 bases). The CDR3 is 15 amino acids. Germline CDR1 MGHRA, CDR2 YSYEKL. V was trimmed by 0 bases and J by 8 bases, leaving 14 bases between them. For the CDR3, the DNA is TGCGCCAGCAGCCAAGAGGCCTTCAGGGACAAGCCCCAGCATTTT. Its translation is CASSQEAFRDKPQHF.

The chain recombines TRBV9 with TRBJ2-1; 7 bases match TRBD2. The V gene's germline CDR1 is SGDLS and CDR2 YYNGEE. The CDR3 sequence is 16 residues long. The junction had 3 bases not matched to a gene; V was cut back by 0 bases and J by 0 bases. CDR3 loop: CASSVEGGSSYNEQFF. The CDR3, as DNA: TGTGCCAGCAGCGTAGAAGGCGGGAGCTCCTACAATGAGCAGTTCTTC.

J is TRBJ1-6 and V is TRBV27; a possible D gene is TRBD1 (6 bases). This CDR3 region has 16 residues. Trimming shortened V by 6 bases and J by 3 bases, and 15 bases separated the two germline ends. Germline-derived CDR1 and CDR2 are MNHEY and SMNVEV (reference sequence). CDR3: CASRLQGRVYNSPLHF. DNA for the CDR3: TGTGCCAGCAGGTTACAGGGTAGGGTCTATAATTCACCCCTCCACTTT.

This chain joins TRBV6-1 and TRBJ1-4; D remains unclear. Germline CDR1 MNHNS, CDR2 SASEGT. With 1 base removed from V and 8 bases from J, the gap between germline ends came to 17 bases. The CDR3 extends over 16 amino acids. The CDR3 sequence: CASSEGRETLGEKLFF. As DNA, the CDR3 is TGTGCCAGCAGTGAAGGTCGGGAAACTTTGGGGGAAAAACTGTTTTTT.

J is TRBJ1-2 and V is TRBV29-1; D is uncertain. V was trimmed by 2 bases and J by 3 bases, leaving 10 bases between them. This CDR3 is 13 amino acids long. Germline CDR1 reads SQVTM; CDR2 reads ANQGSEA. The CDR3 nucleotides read TGCAGCGTTGAACGCGGGCCTTACTATGGCTACACCTTC. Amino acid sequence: CSVERGPYYGYTF.

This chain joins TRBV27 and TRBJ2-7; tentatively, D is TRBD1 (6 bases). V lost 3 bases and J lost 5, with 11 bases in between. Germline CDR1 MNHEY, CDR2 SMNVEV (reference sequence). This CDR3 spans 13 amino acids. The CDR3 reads CASSFPGQNEQYF. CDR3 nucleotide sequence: TGTGCCAGCAGTTTCCCCGGACAGAACGAGCAGTACTTC.

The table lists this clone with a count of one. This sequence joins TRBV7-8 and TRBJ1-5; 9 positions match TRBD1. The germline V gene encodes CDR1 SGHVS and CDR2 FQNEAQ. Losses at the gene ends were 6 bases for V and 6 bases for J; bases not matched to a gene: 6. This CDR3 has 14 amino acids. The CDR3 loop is CASRRDREGQPQHF. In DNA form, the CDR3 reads TGTGCCAGCAGACGGGACAGGGAAGGTCAGCCCCAGCATTTT.

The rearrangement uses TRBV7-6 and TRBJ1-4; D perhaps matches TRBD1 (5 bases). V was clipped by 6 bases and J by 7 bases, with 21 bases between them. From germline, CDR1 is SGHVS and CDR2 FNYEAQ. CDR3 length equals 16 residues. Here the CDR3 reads CASSINPDGQGEKLFF. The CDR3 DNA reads TGTGCCAGCAGTATCAACCCCGATGGACAAGGTGAAAAACTGTTTTTT.

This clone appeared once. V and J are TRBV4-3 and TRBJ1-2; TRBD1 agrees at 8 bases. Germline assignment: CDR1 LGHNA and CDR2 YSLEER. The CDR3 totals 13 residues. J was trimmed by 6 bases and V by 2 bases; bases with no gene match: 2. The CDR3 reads CASSQPGGDGYTF. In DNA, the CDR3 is TGCGCCAGCAGCCAACCAGGGGGCGATGGCTACACCTTC.

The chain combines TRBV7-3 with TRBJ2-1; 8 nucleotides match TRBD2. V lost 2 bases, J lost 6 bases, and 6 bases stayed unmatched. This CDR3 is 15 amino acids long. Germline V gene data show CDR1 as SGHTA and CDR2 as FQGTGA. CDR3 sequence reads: CASSLSGGPGNEQFF. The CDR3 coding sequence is TGTGCCAGCAGCTTATCGGGGGGGCCCGGCAATGAGCAGTTCTTC. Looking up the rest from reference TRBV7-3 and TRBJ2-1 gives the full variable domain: GAGVSQTPSNKVTEKGKYVELRCDPISGHTALYWYRQSLGQGPEFLIYFQGTGAADDSGLPNDRFFAVRPEGSVSTLKIQRTERGDSAVYLCASSLSGGPGNEQFFGPGTRLTVL.

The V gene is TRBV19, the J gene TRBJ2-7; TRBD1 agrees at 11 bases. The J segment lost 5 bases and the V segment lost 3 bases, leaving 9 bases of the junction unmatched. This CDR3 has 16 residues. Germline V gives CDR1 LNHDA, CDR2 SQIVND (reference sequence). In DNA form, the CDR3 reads TGTGCCAGTAGTATGTTTGGGGGACAGGGGGGTGACGAGCAGTACTTC. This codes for CASSMFGGQGGDEQYF.